The sequence of this T cell receptor (beta chain) was determined in a study of T-cell reconstitution after alpha-beta-depleted transplantation in children. TCRbeta library construction was performed incorporating unique molecular identifiers. TCRdb ran MiXCR on the PCR reads and lists one entry per CDR3 protein. Of approximately 400,000 distinct CDR3 sequences in the sample, approximately 11% were seen once. This clonotype was seen only a few times. This CDR3 is 14 amino acids long. V was pared by 1 base and J by 3 bases, with 9 bases between. The source was PBMCs from the stem cell graft donor, collected from the stem cell graft. The sequence derives from a human donor who donated a stem cell graft to a child with acute myeloid leukemia. V and J are TRBV12-3 or TRBV12-4 and TRBJ1-2; D uncertain. The CDR3 DNA reads as TGTGCCAGCAGTTTAGGGGTTGCGGACTATGGCTACACCTTC. Translated, it gives CASSLGVADYGYTF.